This TCR beta chain was captured by sequencing in a study of cytomegalovirus exposure and HLA in healthy donors. Study-level results: Listed as cytomegalovirus-associated were approximately 160 TCR beta chains.

About this clone itself: Its specificity is unknown.

The CDR3 loop spans 12 amino acids. Per the germline V gene, CDR1 is KGHSH and CDR2 is LQKENI. V was shortened by 6 bases and J by 3 bases, with 9 bases between the two germline ends. Use of 60 Vbeta and 13 Jbeta primers characterized the PCR. Sequencing was performed with immunoSEQ multiplex PCR; in TCRdb, only in-frame clones are kept and a portion is missing. The data hold more than 85,000 clones, with just under 80% observed a single time. The chain joins TRBV18 to TRBJ2-7; D not resolved. Material: PBMCs. The source is a man younger than 40 in good health and CMV-seronegative. CDR3 nucleotides: TGTGCCAGCTCCTCCAGGCTCTACGAGCAGTACTTC. It is translated as CASSSRLYEQYF.